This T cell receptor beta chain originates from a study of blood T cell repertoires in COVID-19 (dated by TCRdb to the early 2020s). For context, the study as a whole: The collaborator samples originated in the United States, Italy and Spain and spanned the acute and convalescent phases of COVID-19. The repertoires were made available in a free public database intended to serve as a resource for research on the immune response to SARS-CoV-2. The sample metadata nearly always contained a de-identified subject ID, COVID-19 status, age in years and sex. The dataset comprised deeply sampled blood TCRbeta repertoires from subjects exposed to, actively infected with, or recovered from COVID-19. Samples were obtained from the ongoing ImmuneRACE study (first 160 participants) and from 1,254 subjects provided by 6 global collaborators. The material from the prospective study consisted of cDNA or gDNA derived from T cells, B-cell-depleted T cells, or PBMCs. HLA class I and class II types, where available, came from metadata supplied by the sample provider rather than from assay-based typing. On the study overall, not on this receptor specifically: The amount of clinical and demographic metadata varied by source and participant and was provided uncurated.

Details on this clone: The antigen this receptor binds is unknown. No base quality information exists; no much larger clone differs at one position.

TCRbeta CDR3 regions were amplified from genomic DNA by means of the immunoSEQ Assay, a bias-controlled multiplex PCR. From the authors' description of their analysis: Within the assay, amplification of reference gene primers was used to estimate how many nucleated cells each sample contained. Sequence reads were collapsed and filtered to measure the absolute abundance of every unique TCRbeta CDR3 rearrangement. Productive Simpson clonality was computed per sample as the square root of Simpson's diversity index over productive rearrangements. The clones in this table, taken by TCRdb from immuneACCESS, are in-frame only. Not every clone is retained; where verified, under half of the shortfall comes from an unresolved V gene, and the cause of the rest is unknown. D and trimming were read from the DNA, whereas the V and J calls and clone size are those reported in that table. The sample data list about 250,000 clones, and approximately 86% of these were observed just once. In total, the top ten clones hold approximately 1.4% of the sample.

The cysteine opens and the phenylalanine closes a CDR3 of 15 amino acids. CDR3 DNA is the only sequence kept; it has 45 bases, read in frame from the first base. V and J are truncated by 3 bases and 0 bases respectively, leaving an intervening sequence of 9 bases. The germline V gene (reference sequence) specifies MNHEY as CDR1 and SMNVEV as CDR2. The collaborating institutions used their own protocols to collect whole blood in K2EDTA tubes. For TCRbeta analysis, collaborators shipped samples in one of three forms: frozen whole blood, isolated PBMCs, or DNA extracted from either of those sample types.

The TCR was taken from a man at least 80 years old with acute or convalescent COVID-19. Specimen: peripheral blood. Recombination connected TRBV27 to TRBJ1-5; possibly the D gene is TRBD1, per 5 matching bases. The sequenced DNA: TGTGCCAGCAGTTTCGGGGGTTATAGCAATCAGCCCCAGCATTTT. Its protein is CASSFGGYSNQPQHF.